One T cell receptor (beta chain) is described in this entry. Its target is unknown. The junction had 8 bases not matched to a gene; V was cut back by 6 bases and J by 5 bases. The CDR3 is made up of 15 amino acids. From germline, CDR1 is MNHEY and CDR2 SVGAGI. The sample comes from a study of shared clonotypes between healthy human individuals. Regarding the study as a whole: Among the subsets, naive ones generally showed larger estimated richness than memory ones.

Each of the donors was a healthy adult who was HIV-negative and had not had a recent acute infection or vaccination. Study processing details: ImmunoSEQ supplied junction-only sequences lacking quality scores, so filtering was different. Measured with immunoSEQ multiplex PCR; TCRdb has only the in-frame clones, and not every one. The V and J calls and clone size were taken over from that table, and D and trimming were inferred from the DNA. The data hold some 2,500,000 clones, with around 93% observed a single time. The sequence was collected from a man aged 18 to 30 in good health. Some clones in this sample may be carry-over from other donors' samples. Sequences were obtained from naive CD4+ T cells from PBMCs. Subset here: CD45RA+ positively selected. The chain is built from TRBV6-5 and TRBJ2-3, with TRBD2 identical over 10 bases. The CDR3, as DNA: TGTGCCAGCAGGCGGACTAGCGGCATAGGAGATACGCAGTATTTT. It specifies CASRRTSGIGDTQYF.